What follows is one T cell receptor (beta chain) and its context. These data originate in a study of blood T cell repertoires in COVID-19. Study-level information: The cDNA or gDNA used as material had been derived from T cells, B-cell-depleted T cells, or PBMCs.

Sequenced by immunoSEQ multiplex PCR; TCRdb stores in-frame clones only, minus some. The sample holds around 250,000 clones, 86% seen once. Trimming removed 6 bases at V and 1 base at J, with 9 bases between. CDR1 and CDR2 from the germline V gene are WNHNN and SYGVQD (reference sequence). The CDR3 runs to 13 residues. This chain uses TRBV10-1 with TRBJ1-1; weak D call: TRBD1 (5 bases). The sequencing sample was made of PBMCs or T cells enriched from blood (not recorded which). The sequence came from a woman in her 50s who had recovered from COVID-19. The CDR3 reads CASSGHPNTEAFF. CDR3 coding DNA: TGCGCCAGCAGCGGACACCCGAACACTGAAGCTTTCTTT.